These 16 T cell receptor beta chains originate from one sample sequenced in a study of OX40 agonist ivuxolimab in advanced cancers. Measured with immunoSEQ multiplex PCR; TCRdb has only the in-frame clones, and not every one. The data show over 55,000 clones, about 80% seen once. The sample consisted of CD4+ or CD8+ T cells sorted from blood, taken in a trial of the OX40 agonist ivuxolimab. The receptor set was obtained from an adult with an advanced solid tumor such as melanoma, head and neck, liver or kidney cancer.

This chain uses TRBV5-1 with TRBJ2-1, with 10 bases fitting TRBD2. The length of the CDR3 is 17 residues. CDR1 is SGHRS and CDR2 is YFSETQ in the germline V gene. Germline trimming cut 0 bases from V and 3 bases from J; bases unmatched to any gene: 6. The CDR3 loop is CASSLAASGSFYNEQFF. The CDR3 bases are TGCGCCAGCAGCTTGGCGGCTAGCGGGAGTTTCTACAATGAGCAGTTCTTC.

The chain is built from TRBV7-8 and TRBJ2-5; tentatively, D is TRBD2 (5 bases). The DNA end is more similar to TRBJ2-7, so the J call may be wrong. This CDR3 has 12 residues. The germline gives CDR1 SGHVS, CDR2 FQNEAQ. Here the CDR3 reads CASSTGTYEQYF. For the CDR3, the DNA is TGTGCCAGCAGCACGGGGACCTACGAGCAGTACTTC.

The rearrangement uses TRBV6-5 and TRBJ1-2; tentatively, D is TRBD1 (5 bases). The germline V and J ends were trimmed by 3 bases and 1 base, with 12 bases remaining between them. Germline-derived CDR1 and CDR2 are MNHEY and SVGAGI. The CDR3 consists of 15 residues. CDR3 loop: CASSYSGYLNYGYTF. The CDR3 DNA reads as TGTGCCAGCAGTTATTCAGGGTACCTTAACTATGGCTACACCTTC.

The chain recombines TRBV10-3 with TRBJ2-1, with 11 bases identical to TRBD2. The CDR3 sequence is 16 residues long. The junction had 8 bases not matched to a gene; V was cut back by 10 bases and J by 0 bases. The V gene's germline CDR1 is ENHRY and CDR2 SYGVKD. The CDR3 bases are TGTGCCAGCCAGGGACTAGCGGAGCTCTCCTACAATGAGCAGTTCTTC. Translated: CASQGLAELSYNEQFF.

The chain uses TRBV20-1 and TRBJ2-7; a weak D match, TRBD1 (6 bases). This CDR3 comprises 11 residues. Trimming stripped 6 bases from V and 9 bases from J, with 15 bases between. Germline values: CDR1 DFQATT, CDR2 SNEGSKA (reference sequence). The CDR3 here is CSAPLPGVQYF. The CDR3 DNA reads TGCAGTGCCCCTCTCCCAGGGGTGCAGTACTTC.

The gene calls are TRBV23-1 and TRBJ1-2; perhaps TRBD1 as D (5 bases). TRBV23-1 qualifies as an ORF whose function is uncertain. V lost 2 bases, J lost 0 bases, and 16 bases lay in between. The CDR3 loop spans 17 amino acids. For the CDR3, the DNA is TGCGCCAGCAGTCAAGGCCAGGGAGTGGATTCTAACTATGGCTACACCTTC. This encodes CASSQGQGVDSNYGYTF.

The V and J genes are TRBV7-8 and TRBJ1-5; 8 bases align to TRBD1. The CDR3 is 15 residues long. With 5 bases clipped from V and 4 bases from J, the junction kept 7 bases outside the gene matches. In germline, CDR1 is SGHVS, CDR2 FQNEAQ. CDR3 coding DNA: TGTGCCAGCAGCAAACAGGGGGTCGCGAATCAGCCCCAGCATTTT. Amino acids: CASSKQGVANQPQHF.

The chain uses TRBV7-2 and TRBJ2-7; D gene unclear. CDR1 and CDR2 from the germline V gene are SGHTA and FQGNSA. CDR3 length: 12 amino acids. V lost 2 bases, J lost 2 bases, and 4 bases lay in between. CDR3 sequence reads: CASSLRPYEQYF. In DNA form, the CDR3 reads TGTGCCAGCAGCTTAAGGCCCTACGAGCAGTACTTC.

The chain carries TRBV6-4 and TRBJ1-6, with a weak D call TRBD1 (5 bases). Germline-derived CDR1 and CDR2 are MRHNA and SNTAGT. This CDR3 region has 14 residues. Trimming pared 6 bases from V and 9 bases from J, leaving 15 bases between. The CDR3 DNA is TGTGCCAGCAGGCGGGGGGACGATAGTTCACCCCTCCACTTT. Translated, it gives CASRRGDDSSPLHF.

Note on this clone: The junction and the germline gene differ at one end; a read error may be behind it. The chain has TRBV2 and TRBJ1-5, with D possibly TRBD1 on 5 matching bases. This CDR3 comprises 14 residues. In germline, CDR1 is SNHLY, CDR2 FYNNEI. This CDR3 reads CASSKAGNWQPQHF. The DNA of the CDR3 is TGTGCCAGCAGTAAAGCAGGGAATTGGCAGCCCCAGCATTTT.

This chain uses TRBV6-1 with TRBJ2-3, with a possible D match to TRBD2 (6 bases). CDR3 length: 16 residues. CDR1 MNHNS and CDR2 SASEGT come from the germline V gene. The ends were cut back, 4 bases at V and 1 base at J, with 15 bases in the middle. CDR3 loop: CASSGLLGGGTDTQYF. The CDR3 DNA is TGTGCCAGCAGTGGGCTGCTCGGCGGGGGCACAGATACGCAGTATTTT.

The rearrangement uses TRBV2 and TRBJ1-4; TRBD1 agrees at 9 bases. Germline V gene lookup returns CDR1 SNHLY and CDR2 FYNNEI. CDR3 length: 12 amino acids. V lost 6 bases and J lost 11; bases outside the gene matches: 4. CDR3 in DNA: TGTGCCAGCAGGGGGACAGGGACGAAACTGTTTTTT. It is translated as CASRGTGTKLFF.

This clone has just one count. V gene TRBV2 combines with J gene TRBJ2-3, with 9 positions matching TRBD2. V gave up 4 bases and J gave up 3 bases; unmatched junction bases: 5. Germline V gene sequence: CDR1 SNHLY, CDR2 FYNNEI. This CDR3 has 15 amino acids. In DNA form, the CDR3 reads TGTGCCAGCAGTGTAGCGGGAGTAGGGACAGATACGCAGTATTTT. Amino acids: CASSVAGVGTDTQYF. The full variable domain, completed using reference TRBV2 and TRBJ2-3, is EPEVTQTPSHQVTQMGQEVILRCVPISNHLYFYWYRQILGQKVEFLVSFYNNEISEKSEIFDDQFSVERPDGSNFTLKIRSTKLEDSAMYFCASSVAGVGTDTQYFGPGTRLTVL.

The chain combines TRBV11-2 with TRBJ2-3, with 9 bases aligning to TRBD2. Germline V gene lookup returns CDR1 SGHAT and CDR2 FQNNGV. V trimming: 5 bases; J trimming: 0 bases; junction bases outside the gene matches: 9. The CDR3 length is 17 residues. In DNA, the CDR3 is TGTGCCAGCAGCCTTTCGACTAGCGGCACTAGCACAGATACGCAGTATTTT. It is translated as CASSLSTSGTSTDTQYF.

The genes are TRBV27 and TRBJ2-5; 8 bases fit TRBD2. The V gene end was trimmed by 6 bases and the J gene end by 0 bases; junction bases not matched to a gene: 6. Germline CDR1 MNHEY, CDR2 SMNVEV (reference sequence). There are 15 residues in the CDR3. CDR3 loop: CASRRSGGYQETQYF. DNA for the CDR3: TGTGCCAGCAGGAGGAGCGGGGGCTACCAAGAGACCCAGTACTTC.

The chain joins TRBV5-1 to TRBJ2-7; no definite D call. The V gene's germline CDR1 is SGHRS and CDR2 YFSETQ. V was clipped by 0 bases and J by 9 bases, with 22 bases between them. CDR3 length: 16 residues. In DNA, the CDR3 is TGCGCCAGCAGCTTGGAGGTCACAAGCCTATCCATGGTGCAGTACTTC. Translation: CASSLEVTSLSMVQYF.